This is a list of T cell receptor beta chains from one sample in a study of T cell repertoires in cytomegalovirus infection. These receptors have no identified antigens. TCRdb processed the reads anew with MiXCR; each CDR3 protein has one entry. The profile shows around 710,000 distinct CDR3 sequences, 25% to 30% of them singletons. Sequenced here: cultured CD8+ T cells from PBMCs, sampled from culture after CMV antigen stimulation. The receptor source for this set is a human donor in good health (CMV status not recorded). Some clones in this sample may be carry-over from other donors' samples. Each CDR3 is given with its conserved first and last residue. A D gene is named only where the DNA matches it firmly. Size is stated for part of the rows, as once, few or many counts, or as a class when the clone is expanded.

TRBJ2-3	TRBD1	TRBV7-9	NA	CASSFDRGATDTQYF	TGTGCCAGCAGCTTCGACAGGGGCGCCACAGATACGCAGTATTTT
TRBJ1-1	TRBD1	TRBV19	few	CASSIEGGYVNTEAFF	TGTGCCAGTAGTATAGAAGGGGGCTATGTGAACACTGAAGCTTTCTTT
TRBJ2-6	NA	TRBV10-3	NA	CAIKQTASSGANVLTF	TGTGCCATCAAACAGACAGCCAGCTCTGGGGCCAACGTCCTGACTTTC
TRBJ1-1	NA	TRBV6-2/TRBV6-3	few	CASSYSGRRNTEAFF	TGTGCCAGCAGTTACTCGGGGCGTCGGAACACTGAAGCTTTCTTT
TRBJ1-1	TRBD1	TRBV27	NA	CASSLQGQDTEAFF	TGTGCCAGCAGTCTACAGGGGCAAGACACTGAAGCTTTCTTT
TRBJ2-1	NA	TRBV4-3	few	CASSQVASSYNEQFF	TGCGCCAGCAGCCAAGTGGCTAGCTCCTACAATGAGCAGTTCTTC
TRBJ2-3	NA	TRBV9	NA	CASSVDRETSTDTQYF	TGTGCCAGCAGCGTGGATCGAGAAACTAGCACAGATACGCAGTATTTT
TRBJ2-1	NA	TRBV5-1	NA	CASSLGPGINEQFF	TGCGCCAGCAGCTTGGGTCCGGGGATTAATGAGCAGTTCTTC
TRBJ2-3	TRBD2	TRBV6-5	NA	CASSYLSAGGEDTQYF	TGTGCCAGCAGTTATTTATCAGCGGGGGGGGAAGATACGCAGTATTTT
TRBJ2-5	NA	TRBV28	NA	CASSFPGQGVKFETQYF	TGTGCCAGCAGTTTCCCCGGGCAGGGTGTTAAATTTGAGACCCAGTACTTC
TRBJ2-2	TRBD1	TRBV6-5	NA	CASSYQGATGELFF	TGTGCCAGCAGTTACCAGGGGGCTACCGGGGAGCTGTTTTTT
TRBJ1-1	NA	TRBV27	few	CASGTSVNTEAFF	TGTGCCAGCGGGACATCGGTGAACACTGAAGCTTTCTTT
TRBJ2-5	NA	TRBV7-2	many	CASSPLGVIETQYF	TGTGCCAGCAGCCCCCTAGGGGTCATCGAGACCCAGTACTTC
TRBJ1-1	NA	TRBV19	NA	CASKFGTWYF	TGTGCCAGCAAATTCGGGACCTGGTACTTT
TRBJ2-3	TRBD2	TRBV7-2	many	CASSWTRSSTDTQYF	TGTGCCAGCAGCTGGACTAGGTCTAGCACAGATACGCAGTATTTT
TRBJ2-1	NA	TRBV7-9	NA	CASPGPYNEQFF	TGTGCCAGCCCAGGTCCCTACAATGAGCAGTTCTTC
TRBJ1-6	NA	TRBV19	few	CASSIYENSPLHF	TGTGCCAGTAGTATCTACGAGAATTCACCCCTCCACTTT
TRBJ2-1	TRBD2	TRBV10-2	NA	CATAGDSSYNEQFF	TGCGCCACCGCGGGGGATAGCTCCTACAATGAGCAGTTCTTC
TRBJ2-3	TRBD1	TRBV2	few	CASTLDRDATDTQYF	TGTGCCAGCACCCTGGACAGGGATGCCACAGATACGCAGTATTTT
TRBJ1-2	NA	TRBV7-2	many	CASSLHRVIGVNGYTF	TGTGCCAGCAGCCTCCACAGGGTTATCGGGGTTAATGGCTACACCTTC
TRBJ1-4	NA	TRBV2	NA	CASRTGRNNEKLFF	TGTGCCAGCAGAACGGGACGGAATAATGAAAAACTGTTTTTT
TRBJ1-3	NA	TRBV4-3	NA	CASSPDRWRNTIYF	TGCGCCAGCAGCCCAGACAGGTGGCGAAACACCATATATTTT